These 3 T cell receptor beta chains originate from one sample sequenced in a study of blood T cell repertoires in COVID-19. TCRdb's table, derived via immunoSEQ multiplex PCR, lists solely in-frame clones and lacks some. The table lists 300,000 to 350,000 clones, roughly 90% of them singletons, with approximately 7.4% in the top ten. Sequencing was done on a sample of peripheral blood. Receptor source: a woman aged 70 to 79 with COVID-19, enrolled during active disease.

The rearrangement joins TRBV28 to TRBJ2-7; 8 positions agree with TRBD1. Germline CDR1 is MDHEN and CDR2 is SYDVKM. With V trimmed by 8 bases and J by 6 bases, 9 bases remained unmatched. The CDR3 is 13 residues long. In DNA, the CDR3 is TGTGCCAGCGGGACAGGTGGTCGTCGCGAGCAGTACTTC. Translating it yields CASGTGGRREQYF.

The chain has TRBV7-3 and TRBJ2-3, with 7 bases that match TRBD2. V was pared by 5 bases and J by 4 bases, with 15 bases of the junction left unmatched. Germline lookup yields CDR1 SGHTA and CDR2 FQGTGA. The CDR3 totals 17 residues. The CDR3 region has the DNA TGTGCCAGCAGCACCGGGGAGGGGCCAGGAGAGGCAGATACGCAGTATTTT. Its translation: CASSTGEGPGEADTQYF.

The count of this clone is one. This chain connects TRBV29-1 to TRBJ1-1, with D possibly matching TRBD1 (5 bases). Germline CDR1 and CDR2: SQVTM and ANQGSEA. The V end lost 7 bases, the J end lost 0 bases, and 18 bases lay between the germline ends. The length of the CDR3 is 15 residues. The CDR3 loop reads CSARGSPLLNTEAFF. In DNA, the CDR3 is TGCAGCGCAAGGGGTTCCCCTCTCCTGAACACTGAAGCTTTCTTT. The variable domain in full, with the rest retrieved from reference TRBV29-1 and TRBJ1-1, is SAVISQKPSRDICQRGTSLTIQCQVDSQVTMMFWYRQQPGQSLTLIATANQGSEATYESGFVIDKFPISRPNLTFSTLTVSNMSPEDSSIYLCSARGSPLLNTEAFFGQGTRLTVV.